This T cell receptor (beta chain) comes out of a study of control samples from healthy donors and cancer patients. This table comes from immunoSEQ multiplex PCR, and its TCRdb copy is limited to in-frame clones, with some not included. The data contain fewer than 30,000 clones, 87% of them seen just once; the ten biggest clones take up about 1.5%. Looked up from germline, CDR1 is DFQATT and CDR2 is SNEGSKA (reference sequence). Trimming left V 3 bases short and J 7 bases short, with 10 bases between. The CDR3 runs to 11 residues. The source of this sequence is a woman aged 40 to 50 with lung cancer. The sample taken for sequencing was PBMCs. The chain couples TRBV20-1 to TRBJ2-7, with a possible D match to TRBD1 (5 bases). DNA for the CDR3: TGCAGTGCTAGTAACAGGCCTGAGCAGTACTTC. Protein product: CSASNRPEQYF.